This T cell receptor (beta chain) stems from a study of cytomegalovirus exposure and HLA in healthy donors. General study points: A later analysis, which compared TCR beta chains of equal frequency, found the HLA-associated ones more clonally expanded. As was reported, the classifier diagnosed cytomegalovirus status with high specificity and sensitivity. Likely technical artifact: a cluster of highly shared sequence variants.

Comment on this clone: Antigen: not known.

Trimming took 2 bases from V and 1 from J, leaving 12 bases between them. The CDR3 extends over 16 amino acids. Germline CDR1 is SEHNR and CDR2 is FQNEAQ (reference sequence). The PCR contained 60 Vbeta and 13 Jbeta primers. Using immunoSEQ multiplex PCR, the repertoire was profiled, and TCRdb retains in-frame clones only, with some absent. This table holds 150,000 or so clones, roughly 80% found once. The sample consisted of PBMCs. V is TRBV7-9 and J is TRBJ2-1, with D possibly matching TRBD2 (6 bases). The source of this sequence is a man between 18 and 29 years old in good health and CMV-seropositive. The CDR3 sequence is CASSLYRGVSYNEQFF. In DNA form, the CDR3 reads TGTGCCAGCAGCTTATATCGCGGGGTATCCTACAATGAGCAGTTCTTC.